The 24 T cell receptor beta chains reported below all come from one sample, sequenced in a study of blood T cells in healthy people across ages (dated by TCRdb to between 2014 and 2016). To prepare the library, 5' RACE was applied. This sample was sequenced with an Illumina HiSeq 2500. The second PCR ran for roughly 7 to 12 cycles and used a J-beta primer mix along with a sample-barcoded 5' primer. Starting from the raw public reads, TCRdb applied fastp trimming at Q25, assembled clones with MiXCR and retained in-frame beta chains. Entries are consolidated by CDR3 protein sequence, retaining the most common genes and DNA. In this sample the table shows about 1.7 million distinct CDR3 sequences, 28% of which occur a single time. The leading ten clones occupy 7.7% of the sample. Material for sequencing was blood. These receptors were collected from a woman aged 25 to 39 in good health.

This clonotype has a handful of counts. This sequence joins TRBV7-2 and TRBJ2-7; perhaps TRBD2 as D (6 bases). V shed 1 base and J shed 2 bases, with 21 bases lying between them. Germline CDR1 is SGHTA and CDR2 is FQGNSA. This CDR3 spans 18 amino acids. The CDR3 sequence: CASSLVRTIGSTAYEQYF. Written as DNA, the CDR3 is TGTGCCAGCAGCTTAGTGAGAACAATCGGGAGTACCGCCTACGAGCAGTACTTC.

This clonotype was recorded many times. The chain links TRBV20-1 to TRBJ2-7; 9 nucleotides line up with TRBD2. The J segment lost 2 bases and the V segment lost 6 bases, leaving 8 bases of the junction unmatched. This CDR3 is built from 14 residues. Germline V gene data show CDR1 as DFQATT and CDR2 as SNEGSKA (reference sequence). Written as DNA, the CDR3 is TGCAGTGCCAATTACCTAGCGGGGCCCTACGAGCAGTACTTC. As protein: CSANYLAGPYEQYF.

The chain employs TRBV5-6 and TRBJ2-1; 11 bases match TRBD2. Germline assignment: CDR1 SGHDT and CDR2 YYEEEE. This CDR3 contains 15 residues. Trimming removed 4 bases from V and 2 bases from J; junction bases left unmatched: 2. CDR3 in DNA: TGTGCCAGCAGCCGTAGCGGGAGGGCCTACAATGAGCAGTTCTTC. This sequence encodes CASSRSGRAYNEQFF. The full variable domain, completed using reference TRBV5-6 and TRBJ2-1, is DAGVTQSPTHLIKTRGQQVTLRCSPKSGHDTVSWYQQALGQGPQFIFQYYEEEERQRGNFPDRFSGHQFPNYSSELNVNALLLGDSALYLCASSRSGRAYNEQFFGPGTRLTVL.

A few counts support this clonotype. V usage is TRBV27 and J usage is TRBJ1-2, with D uncertain. The V and J ends lost 3 bases and 3 bases respectively, with 11 bases between them. Germline values: CDR1 MNHEY, CDR2 SMNVEV (reference sequence). This CDR3 has 14 amino acids. The CDR3 sequence is CASSLRWTDYGYTF. The DNA for the CDR3 is TGTGCCAGCAGTTTGAGGTGGACGGACTATGGCTACACCTTC.

The V call is TRBV28, the J call TRBJ1-2, with TRBD1 matching over 7 bases. There are 16 residues in the CDR3. The germline CDR1 and CDR2 sequences are MDHEN and SYDVKM. The V and J ends lost 6 bases and 5 bases, in that order; junction bases with no gene match: 15. The CDR3 region has the DNA TGTGCCAGCAGCTATACTAGGGGGGACAGCTTGTATGGCTACACCTTC. It translates to CASSYTRGDSLYGYTF.

This clonotype was observed a few times. V usage is TRBV12-3 or TRBV12-4 and J usage is TRBJ2-3, with TRBD2 as a possible D gene (6 bases). The V end lost 7 bases, the J end lost 5 bases, and 16 bases lay between the germline ends. The CDR3 loop spans 14 amino acids. The CDR3, as DNA: TGTGCCAGCACCCCGAGGGAGGAGGTAGATACGCAGTATTTT. Residues: CASTPREEVDTQYF.

This clonotype has more than one count but fewer than ten. This chain links TRBV6-6 with TRBJ1-4; 7 nucleotides line up with TRBD1. Germline-derived CDR1 and CDR2 are MNHNY and SVGAGI (reference sequence). V shed 5 bases and J 3 bases; nucleotides not matched to a gene: 6. This CDR3 is 15 amino acids long. The CDR3 DNA reads as TGTGCCAGCAGTAGGGGGCACTTAGCTAATGAAAAACTGTTTTTT. This translates into CASSRGHLANEKLFF.

This clonotype occurred many times. In nucleotides, the CDR3 is TGTGCCAGCAGCTTAGCGAAGGGCCGAGAGACCCAGTACTTC. Its translation: CASSLAKGRETQYF. This sequence joins TRBV7-9 and TRBJ2-5; D not certain. The germline CDR1 and CDR2 sequences are SEHNR and FQNEAQ (reference sequence). Trimming stripped 0 bases from V and 4 bases from J, with 9 bases between. The length of the CDR3 is 14 residues.

About this clonotype itself: The junction does not match germline at one end; this may be a read error. The chain carries TRBV11-2 and TRBJ2-2; no clear D gene. This CDR3 is 14 amino acids long. Germline CDR1 is SGHAT and CDR2 is FQNNGV. This CDR3 is CASSYNRNTGELFF. Written as DNA, the CDR3 is TGTGCTAGCAGCTATAACAGAAACACCGGGGAGCTGTTTTTT.

This clonotype showed up just a few times. The chain is built from TRBV6-1 and TRBJ1-4; unclear D gene. V lost 4 bases to trimming and J lost 2 bases, with 8 bases between them. This CDR3 has 14 residues. Germline CDR1 and CDR2: MNHNS and SASEGT. The CDR3 nucleotides are TGTGCCAGCAGTGGGAGGTGGACTAATGAAAAACTGTTTTTT. Translating gives CASSGRWTNEKLFF.

The table lists this clonotype with a few counts. The chain recombines TRBV6-1 with TRBJ2-1; D uncertain. Trimming removed 0 bases from V and 0 bases from J, with 3 bases in between. Germline CDR1 and CDR2: MNHNS and SASEGT. This CDR3 has 14 amino acids. The CDR3 sequence is CASSEAYSYNEQFF. Written as DNA, the CDR3 is TGTGCCAGCAGTGAAGCTTACTCCTACAATGAGCAGTTCTTC.

This clonotype was counted a few times. The rearrangement joins TRBV7-2 to TRBJ2-1; a possible D gene is TRBD2 (6 bases). The CDR3 covers 15 residues. V was pared by 3 bases and J by 4 bases, with 13 bases between. Looked up from germline, CDR1 is SGHTA and CDR2 is FQGNSA. The CDR3 sequence: CASSFPGLGYNEQFF. CDR3 nucleotide sequence: TGTGCCAGCAGCTTTCCGGGACTGGGGTACAATGAGCAGTTCTTC.

V usage is TRBV6-6 and J usage is TRBJ1-1; TRBD1 agrees at 9 bases. V lost 4 bases, J lost 5 bases, and 8 bases stayed unmatched. Germline values: CDR1 MNHNY, CDR2 SVGAGI (reference sequence). The CDR3 runs 15 residues. In DNA form, the CDR3 reads TGTGCCAGCAGTTCGGAGGACAGGGGAAGAACTGAAGCTTTCTTT. Amino acids: CASSSEDRGRTEAFF.

This clonotype appeared a few times. This may stem from a read error, because a much larger clone lies one nucleotide away. The chain couples TRBV29-1 to TRBJ2-1; the D call may be TRBD1 or TRBD2 (7 bases each). The V gene's germline CDR1 is SQVTM and CDR2 ANQGSEA. CDR3 length: 13 residues. Trimming cost V 2 bases and J 8 bases, with 13 bases left between them. The DNA of the CDR3 is TGCAGCGTTGAACAGGGGGGGAGGGATGAGCAGTTCTTC. This encodes CSVEQGGRDEQFF.

At least ten counts were recorded for this clonotype. The chain combines TRBV20-1 with TRBJ2-4, with 7 bases matching TRBD1. Unmatched junction bases numbered 3, after V lost 6 bases and J lost 7 bases. The CDR3 has 11 residues. Germline V lookup: CDR1 DFQATT, CDR2 SNEGSKA (reference sequence). CDR3 region: CSAGQPNIQYF. CDR3 DNA sequence: TGCAGTGCGGGACAGCCGAACATTCAGTACTTC.

A word on this clonotype: Just one base apart from a much larger clone, this may be a read error. The rearrangement links TRBV20-1 to TRBJ1-4; the D gene is possibly TRBD1 (6 bases). Germline loops: CDR1 DFQATT, CDR2 SNEGSKA (reference sequence). This CDR3 is built from 15 residues. The CDR3 spells CSARAVSGANEKRFF. In DNA, the CDR3 is TGCAGTGCTAGAGCCGTATCGGGGGCTAATGAAAAACGGTTTTTT.

The chain employs TRBV20-1 and TRBJ1-6; D perhaps matches TRBD1 (6 bases). The V gene lost 1 base and the J gene lost 2 bases, with 12 bases spanning the gap. CDR3 length: 16 residues. Germline loops: CDR1 DFQATT, CDR2 SNEGSKA (reference sequence). CDR3 bases: TGCAGTGCTAGAGGCGGAACAGGGACCTATAATTCACCCCTCCACTTT. Translated: CSARGGTGTYNSPLHF.

This clonotype was observed a handful of times. V is TRBV5-6 and J is TRBJ2-3, with TRBD2 matching 8 bases. CDR3 length equals 15 residues. Germline loops: CDR1 SGHDT, CDR2 YYEEEE. The trim removed 3 bases at V and 2 bases at J, leaving 5 bases unmatched. CDR3 region: CASSYSGVNTDTQYF. The CDR3 DNA sequence: TGTGCCAGCAGCTATAGCGGGGTCAACACAGATACGCAGTATTTT.

Only a few counts were recorded for this clonotype. The chain uses TRBV7-3 and TRBJ2-7; D is perhaps TRBD1 (6 bases). Per the germline V gene, CDR1 is SGHTA and CDR2 is FQGTGA. The CDR3 covers 14 residues. Trimming left V 4 bases short and J 7 bases short, with 17 bases between. The CDR3 reads CASSSGGGRREQYF. The DNA of the CDR3 is TGTGCCAGCAGCTCTGGTGGGGGCCGAAGGGAGCAGTACTTC. Full variable domain (missing parts from reference TRBV7-3 and TRBJ2-7): GAGVSQTPSNKVTEKGKYVELRCDPISGHTALYWYRQSLGQGPEFLIYFQGTGAADDSGLPNDRFFAVRPEGSVSTLKIQRTERGDSAVYLCASSSGGGRREQYFGPGTRLTVT.

This clonotype was seen more than once but under ten times. CDR3 residues: CASSPRIGYEQYF. The DNA for the CDR3 is TGTGCCAGCTCACCACGAATCGGCTACGAGCAGTACTTC. V and J are TRBV18 and TRBJ2-7; D not resolved. V lost 1 base to trimming and J lost 3 bases, with 7 bases between them. CDR1 KGHSH and CDR2 LQKENI come from the germline V gene. The CDR3 contains 13 residues.

The chain joins TRBV5-6 to TRBJ2-1; no reliable D call. This CDR3 spans 15 amino acids. V was cut by 2 bases and J by 2 bases, with 11 bases left in between. From germline, CDR1 is SGHDT and CDR2 YYEEEE. The CDR3, as DNA: TGTGCCAGCAGCTTAGAGGCGGCCGCCTACAATGAGCAGTTCTTC. The encoded protein is CASSLEAAAYNEQFF.

Only a few counts were recorded for this clonotype. Being one base from a much bigger clone, this may be a read error. CDR3 DNA sequence: TGCTGCGTGTGGACTGATGCTCCCTACGAGCAGTACTTC. It is translated as CCVWTDAPYEQYF. This chain links TRBV29-1 with TRBJ2-7, with D perhaps matching TRBD2 (5 bases). This CDR3 spans 13 amino acids. Germline V gene lookup returns CDR1 SQVTM and CDR2 ANQGSEA.

The chain carries TRBV20-1 and TRBJ2-1; the D call may be TRBD1 or TRBD2 (5 bases each). The ends were cut back, 6 bases at V and 6 bases at J, with 15 bases in the middle. The CDR3 has 13 residues. The germline CDR1 and CDR2 sequences are DFQATT and SNEGSKA (reference sequence). The chain's CDR3 is CSAIGPGANEQFF. The CDR3 DNA is TGCAGTGCCATCGGGCCCGGGGCCAATGAGCAGTTCTTC.

The chain combines TRBV11-2 with TRBJ2-1; 7 bases map to TRBD2. Unmatched junction bases numbered 12, after V lost 0 bases and J lost 1 base. Per the germline V gene, CDR1 is SGHAT and CDR2 is FQNNGV. The CDR3 is made up of 19 amino acids. CDR3 coding DNA: TGTGCCAGCAGCTTAGATCATATGGGGACTACCCGATCCTACAATGAGCAGTTCTTC. The encoded protein is CASSLDHMGTTRSYNEQFF.